The clone carrying this T cell receptor (beta chain) occurred a few times. The entry originates in a study of early T cells in non-severe SARS-CoV-2 infection. Study overall: Sequencing input comprised bulk RNA from unsorted whole blood; chain pairing was not available.

V gave up 2 bases and J gave up 1 base, with 11 bases separating them. This CDR3 has 15 residues. Germline V gene sequence: CDR1 LGHDT, CDR2 YNNKEL (reference sequence). In the library, individual cDNA molecules carried attached unique molecular identifiers. TCRdb re-analysed the 5' RACE reads in MiXCR, keeping a single row per CDR3 protein. The table records 70,000 to 85,000 distinct CDR3 sequences, about 5% of them present only once. The chain joins TRBV3-1 to TRBJ2-5; no clear D. The source of this sequence is an adult who was a healthcare worker with PCR-confirmed SARS-CoV-2 infection or an uninfected control (not recorded which). This material consisted of whole blood, taken at baseline. CDR3 protein: CASSQNKHGQETQYF. Here the CDR3 DNA reads TGTGCCAGCAGCCAAAATAAGCACGGCCAAGAGACCCAGTACTTC.